This T cell receptor (beta chain) emerged from a study of immune cell composition in non-small cell lung cancer. Sequenced by immunoSEQ multiplex PCR; TCRdb stores in-frame clones only, minus some. Here the sample spans around 3,100 clones, around three quarters being singletons. The normal lung sample lay at least 3 cm, and maximally far, from the tumour. There are 14 residues in the CDR3. V gave up 3 bases and J gave up 1 base; unmatched junction bases: 2. The V gene's germline CDR1 is LGHNA and CDR2 YNFKEQ. This sequence joins TRBV4-2 and TRBJ2-5, with TRBD1 identical over 7 bases. This sequence originates from a human donor with non-small cell lung cancer. The donor label of this sample is uncertain. Sequencing was performed on non-adjacent lung tissue. CDR3 residues: CASSHGQAQETQYF. The CDR3 nucleotides are TGTGCCAGCAGCCACGGACAGGCCCAAGAGACCCAGTACTTC.